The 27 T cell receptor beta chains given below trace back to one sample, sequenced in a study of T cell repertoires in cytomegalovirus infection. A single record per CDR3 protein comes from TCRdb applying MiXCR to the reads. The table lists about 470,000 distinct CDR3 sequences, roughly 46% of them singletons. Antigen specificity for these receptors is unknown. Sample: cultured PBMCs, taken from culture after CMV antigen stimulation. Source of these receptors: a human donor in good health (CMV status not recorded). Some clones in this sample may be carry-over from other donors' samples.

The CDR3 nucleotides read TGTGCCAGCAGCAAAGCTAGCGCCCGTAGCACAGATACGCAGTATTTT. This gives the protein CASSKASARSTDTQYF. This chain uses TRBV5-4 with TRBJ2-3, with a possible D match to TRBD2 (6 bases). Germline V gives CDR1 SGHNT, CDR2 YYREEE (reference sequence). This CDR3 has 16 residues. V lost 4 bases and J 0 bases, leaving 15 bases between the germline ends.

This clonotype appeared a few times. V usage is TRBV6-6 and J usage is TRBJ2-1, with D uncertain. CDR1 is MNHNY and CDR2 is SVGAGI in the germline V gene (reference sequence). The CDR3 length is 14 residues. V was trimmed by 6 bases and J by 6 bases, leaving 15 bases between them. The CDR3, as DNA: TGTGCCAGCAGCCTCTATGGCGGTAGCAATGAGCAGTTCTTC. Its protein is CASSLYGGSNEQFF.

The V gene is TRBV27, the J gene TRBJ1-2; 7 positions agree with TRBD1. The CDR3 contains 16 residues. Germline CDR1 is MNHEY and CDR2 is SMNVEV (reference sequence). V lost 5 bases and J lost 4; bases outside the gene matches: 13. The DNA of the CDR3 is TGTGCCAGCAGTCCCTCGAAACAGGGGCAGGGCTATGGCTACACCTTC. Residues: CASSPSKQGQGYGYTF.

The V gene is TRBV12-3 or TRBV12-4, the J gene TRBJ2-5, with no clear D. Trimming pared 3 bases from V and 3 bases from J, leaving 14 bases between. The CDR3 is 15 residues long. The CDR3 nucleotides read TGTGCCAGCAGTTTTCTGGGCACCAGTAAAGAGACCCAGTACTTC. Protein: CASSFLGTSKETQYF.

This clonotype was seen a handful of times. CDR3: CASSPSGTSPNYEQYF. As DNA, the CDR3 is TGTGCCAGCAGCCCATCCGGGACGTCACCCAACTACGAGCAGTACTTC. V usage is TRBV7-6 and J usage is TRBJ2-7, with D perhaps given as TRBD1 or TRBD2 (5 bases each). CDR1 and CDR2 from the germline V gene are SGHVS and FNYEAQ. V lost 5 bases, J lost 3 bases, and 20 bases lay in between. The CDR3 runs to 16 residues. Full variable domain (rest looked up from reference TRBV7-6 and TRBJ2-7): GAGVSQSPRYKVTKRGQDVALRCDPISGHVSLYWYRQALGQGPEFLTYFNYEAQQDKSGLPNDRFSAERPEGSISTLTIQRTEQRDSAMYRCASSPSGTSPNYEQYFGPGTRLTVT.

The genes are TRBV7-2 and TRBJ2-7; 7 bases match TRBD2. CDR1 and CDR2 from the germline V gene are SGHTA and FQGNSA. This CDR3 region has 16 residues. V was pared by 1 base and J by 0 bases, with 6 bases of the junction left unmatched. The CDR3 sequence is CASSLVGGSFSYEQYF. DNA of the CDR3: TGTGCCAGCAGCTTAGTGGGGGGGTCCTTCTCCTACGAGCAGTACTTC. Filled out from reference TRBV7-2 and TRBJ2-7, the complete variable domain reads GAGVSQSPSNKVTEKGKDVELRCDPISGHTALYWYRQSLGQGLEFLIYFQGNSAPDKSGLPSDRFSAERTGGSVSTLTIQRTQQEDSAVYLCASSLVGGSFSYEQYFGPGTRLTVT.

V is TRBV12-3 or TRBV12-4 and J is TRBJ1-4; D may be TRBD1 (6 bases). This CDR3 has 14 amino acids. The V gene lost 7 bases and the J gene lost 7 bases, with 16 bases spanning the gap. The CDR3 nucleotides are TGTGCCAGCACCCGCGGGGGGCGAGGTGAAAAACTGTTTTTT. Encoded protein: CASTRGGRGEKLFF.

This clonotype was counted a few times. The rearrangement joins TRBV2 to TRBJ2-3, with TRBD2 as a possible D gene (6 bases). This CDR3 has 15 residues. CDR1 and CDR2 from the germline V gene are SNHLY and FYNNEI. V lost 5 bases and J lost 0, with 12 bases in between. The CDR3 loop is CASSSSGTSTDTQYF. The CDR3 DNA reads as TGTGCCAGCAGTAGTAGCGGTACTAGCACAGATACGCAGTATTTT.

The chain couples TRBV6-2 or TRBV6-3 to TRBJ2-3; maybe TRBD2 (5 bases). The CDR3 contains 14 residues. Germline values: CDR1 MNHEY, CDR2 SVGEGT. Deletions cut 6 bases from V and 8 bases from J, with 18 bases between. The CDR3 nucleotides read TGTGCCAGCAGACACGACTACCCGACGGCTACGCAGTATTTT. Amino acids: CASRHDYPTATQYF.

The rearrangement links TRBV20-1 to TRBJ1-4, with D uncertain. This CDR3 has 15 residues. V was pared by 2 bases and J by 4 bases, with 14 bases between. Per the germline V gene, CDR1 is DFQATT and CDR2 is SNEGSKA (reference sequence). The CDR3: CSARSPEGYNEKLFF. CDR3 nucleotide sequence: TGCAGTGCTAGATCCCCGGAGGGATATAATGAAAAACTGTTTTTT.

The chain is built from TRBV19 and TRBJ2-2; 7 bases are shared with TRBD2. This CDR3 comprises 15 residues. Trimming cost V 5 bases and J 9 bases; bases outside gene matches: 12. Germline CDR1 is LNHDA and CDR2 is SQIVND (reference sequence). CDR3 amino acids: CASSPRDYRRWELFF. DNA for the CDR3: TGTGCCAGTAGTCCCCGGGACTACCGTAGATGGGAGCTGTTTTTT.

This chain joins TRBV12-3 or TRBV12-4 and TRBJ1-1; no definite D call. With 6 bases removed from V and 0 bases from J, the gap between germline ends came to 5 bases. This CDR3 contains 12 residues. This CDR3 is CASRPMNTEAFF. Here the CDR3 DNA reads TGTGCCAGCAGACCAATGAACACTGAAGCTTTCTTT.

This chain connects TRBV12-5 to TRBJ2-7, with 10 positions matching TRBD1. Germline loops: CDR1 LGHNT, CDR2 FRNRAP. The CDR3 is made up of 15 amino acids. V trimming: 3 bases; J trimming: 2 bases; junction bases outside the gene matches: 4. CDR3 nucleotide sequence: TGTGCTAGTGGTTTAGGGGACAGGGGAACCTACGAGCAGTACTTC. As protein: CASGLGDRGTYEQYF.

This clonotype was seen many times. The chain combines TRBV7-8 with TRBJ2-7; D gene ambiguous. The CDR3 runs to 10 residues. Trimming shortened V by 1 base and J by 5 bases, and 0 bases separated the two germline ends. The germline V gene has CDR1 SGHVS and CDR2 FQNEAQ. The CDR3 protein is CASSLDEQYF. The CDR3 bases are TGTGCCAGCAGCTTAGACGAGCAGTACTTC.

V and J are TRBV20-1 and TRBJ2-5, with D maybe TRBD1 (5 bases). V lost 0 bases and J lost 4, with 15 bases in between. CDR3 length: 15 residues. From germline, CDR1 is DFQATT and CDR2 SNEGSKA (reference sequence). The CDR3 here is CSARDRRAALETQYF. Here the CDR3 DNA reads TGCAGTGCTAGAGATCGCAGGGCAGCTTTAGAGACCCAGTACTTC.

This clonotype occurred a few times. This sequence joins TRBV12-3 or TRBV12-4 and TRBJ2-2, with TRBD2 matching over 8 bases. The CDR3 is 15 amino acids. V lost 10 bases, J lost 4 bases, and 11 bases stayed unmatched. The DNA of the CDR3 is TGTGCCACCCTAGGTAGCGGGATTCGCACCGGGGAGCTGTTTTTT. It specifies CATLGSGIRTGELFF.

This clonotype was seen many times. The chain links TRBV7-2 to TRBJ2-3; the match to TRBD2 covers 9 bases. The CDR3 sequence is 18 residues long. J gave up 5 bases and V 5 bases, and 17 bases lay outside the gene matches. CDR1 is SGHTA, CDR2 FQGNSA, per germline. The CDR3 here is CASSPREAGGWGLDTQYF. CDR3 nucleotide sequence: TGTGCCAGCAGCCCTCGCGAAGCGGGAGGTTGGGGATTAGATACGCAGTATTTT. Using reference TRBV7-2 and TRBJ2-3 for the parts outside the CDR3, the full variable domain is GAGVSQSPSNKVTEKGKDVELRCDPISGHTALYWYRQSLGQGLEFLIYFQGNSAPDKSGLPSDRFSAERTGGSVSTLTIQRTQQEDSAVYLCASSPREAGGWGLDTQYFGPGTRLTVL.

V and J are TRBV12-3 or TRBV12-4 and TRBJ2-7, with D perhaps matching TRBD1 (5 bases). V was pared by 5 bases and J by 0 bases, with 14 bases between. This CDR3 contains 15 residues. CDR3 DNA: TGTGCCAGCAGTAATCAAGGGGTAAGCTCCTACGAGCAGTACTTC. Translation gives CASSNQGVSSYEQYF.

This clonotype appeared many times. The CDR3 bases are TGTGCCAGCAGCTTGGCTAGCGGGACCGGAAATGAGCAGTTCTTC. Encoded protein: CASSLASGTGNEQFF. This chain links TRBV7-2 with TRBJ2-1; 9 nucleotides line up with TRBD2. This CDR3 comprises 15 residues. Trimming took 3 bases from V and 7 from J; bases not matched to a gene: 7. Looked up from germline, CDR1 is SGHTA and CDR2 is FQGNSA. Full variable domain (rest looked up from reference TRBV7-2 and TRBJ2-1): GAGVSQSPSNKVTEKGKDVELRCDPISGHTALYWYRQSLGQGLEFLIYFQGNSAPDKSGLPSDRFSAERTGGSVSTLTIQRTQQEDSAVYLCASSLASGTGNEQFFGPGTRLTVL.

Here the CDR3 reads CASSSQVLYGYTF. The CDR3 DNA sequence: TGTGCCAGCAGTTCTCAGGTCCTGTATGGCTACACCTTC. V usage is TRBV12-3 or TRBV12-4 and J usage is TRBJ1-2; the D is unclear. The CDR3 contains 13 residues. Trimming left V 4 bases short and J 5 bases short, with 11 bases between.

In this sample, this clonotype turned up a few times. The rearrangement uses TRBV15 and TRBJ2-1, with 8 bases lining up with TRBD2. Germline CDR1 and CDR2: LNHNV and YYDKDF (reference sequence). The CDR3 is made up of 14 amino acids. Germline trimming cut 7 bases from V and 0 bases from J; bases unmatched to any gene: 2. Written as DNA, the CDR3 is TGTGCCACCAAAGCGGGGGACTCCTACAATGAGCAGTTCTTC. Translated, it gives CATKAGDSYNEQFF.

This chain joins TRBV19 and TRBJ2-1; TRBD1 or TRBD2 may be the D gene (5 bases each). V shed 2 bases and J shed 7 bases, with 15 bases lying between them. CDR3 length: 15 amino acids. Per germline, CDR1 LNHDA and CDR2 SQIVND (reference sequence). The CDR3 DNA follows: TGTGCCAGTAGTATAATGGCCGGGACGCAAAATGAGCAGTTCTTC. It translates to CASSIMAGTQNEQFF.

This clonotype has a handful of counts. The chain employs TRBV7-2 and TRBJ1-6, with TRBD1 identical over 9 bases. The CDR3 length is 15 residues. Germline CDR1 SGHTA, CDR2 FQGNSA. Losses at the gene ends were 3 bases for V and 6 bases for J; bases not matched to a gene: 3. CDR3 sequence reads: CASSLGGQGNSPLHF. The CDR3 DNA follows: TGTGCCAGCAGCTTGGGGGGACAGGGTAATTCACCCCTCCACTTT.

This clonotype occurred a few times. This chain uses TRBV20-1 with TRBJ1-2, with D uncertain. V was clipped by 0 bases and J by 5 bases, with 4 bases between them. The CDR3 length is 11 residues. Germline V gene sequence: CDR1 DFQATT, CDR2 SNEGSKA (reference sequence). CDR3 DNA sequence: TGCAGTGCTAGAGATGGTTATGGCTACACCTTC. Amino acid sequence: CSARDGYGYTF.

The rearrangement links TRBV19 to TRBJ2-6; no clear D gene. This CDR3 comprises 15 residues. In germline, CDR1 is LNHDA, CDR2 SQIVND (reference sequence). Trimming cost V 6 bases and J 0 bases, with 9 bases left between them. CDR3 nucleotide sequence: TGTGCCAGTAGCTACGGATACTCTGGGGCCAACGTCCTGACTTTC. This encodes CASSYGYSGANVLTF.

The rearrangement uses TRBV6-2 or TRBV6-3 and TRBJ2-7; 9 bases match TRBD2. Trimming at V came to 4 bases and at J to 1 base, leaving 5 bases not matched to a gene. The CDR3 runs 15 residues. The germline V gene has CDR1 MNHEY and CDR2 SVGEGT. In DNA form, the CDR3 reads TGTGCCAGCAGTTCCCTTAGCGGGAGATCCTACGAGCAGTACTTC. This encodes CASSSLSGRSYEQYF.

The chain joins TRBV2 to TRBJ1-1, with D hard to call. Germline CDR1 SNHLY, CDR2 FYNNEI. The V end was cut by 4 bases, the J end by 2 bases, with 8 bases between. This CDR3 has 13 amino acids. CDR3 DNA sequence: TGTGCCAGCAGTGTCTTCCACAACACTGAAGCTTTCTTT. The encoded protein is CASSVFHNTEAFF.